Below, 28 T cell receptor beta chains from the same sample are listed, as sequenced in a study of T cell repertoires in cytomegalovirus infection. TCRdb re-derived calls from the reads in MiXCR, one entry per CDR3 protein. The sample lists approximately 500,000 distinct CDR3 sequences; approximately 16% were seen once. The sequencing sample was made of CD8+ T cells from PBMCs. These receptors all come from a human donor in good health (CMV status not recorded). Some clones in this sample may be carry-over from other donors' samples.

The chain has TRBV2 and TRBJ2-1, with D perhaps TRBD2 (6 bases). V lost 11 bases to trimming and J lost 5 bases, with 16 bases between them. In germline, CDR1 is SNHLY, CDR2 FYNNEI. The CDR3 runs 13 residues. CDR3 amino acids: CACRDSLDNEQFF. CDR3 DNA sequence: TGTGCCTGCCGGGACTCCCTTGACAATGAGCAGTTCTTC.

The gene calls are TRBV28 and TRBJ1-3, with D possibly TRBD1 on 6 matching bases. V gave up 4 bases and J gave up 2 bases, with 12 bases separating them. Germline V CDR1 and CDR2: MDHEN, SYDVKM. The CDR3 is made up of 15 amino acids. The chain's CDR3 is CASSSEGETGNTIYF. CDR3 coding DNA: TGTGCCAGCAGTTCGGAGGGGGAAACTGGAAACACCATATATTTT.

Only a few counts were recorded for this clonotype. The chain has TRBV3-1 and TRBJ2-7, with 13 bases that match TRBD2. The CDR3 runs to 17 residues. With V trimmed by 4 bases and J by 2 bases, 8 bases remained unmatched. From germline, CDR1 is LGHDT and CDR2 YNNKEL (reference sequence). CDR3 coding DNA: TGTGCCAGCAGCCCCCAAGGGACTAGCGGGACCCCCTACGAGCAGTACTTC. Translating gives CASSPQGTSGTPYEQYF.

The table lists this clonotype with many counts. This chain's CDR3 is CASSVALRGRGANVLTF. CDR3 nucleotides: TGTGCCAGCAGCGTAGCTCTTCGGGGGCGCGGGGCCAACGTCCTGACTTTC. The chain uses TRBV9 and TRBJ2-6, with D perhaps TRBD1 or TRBD2 (6 bases each). Trimming took 0 bases from V and 4 from J, leaving 14 bases between them. Germline CDR1 SGDLS, CDR2 YYNGEE. CDR3 length: 17 residues.

Notes on this clonotype: Being one base from a much bigger clone, this may be a read error. This chain joins TRBV20-1 and TRBJ2-7; the match to TRBD2 covers 9 bases. The CDR3 contains 15 residues. Per germline, CDR1 DFQATT and CDR2 SNEGSKA (reference sequence). The CDR3 is CSARDIAGDSYVQYF. The CDR3 DNA is TGCAGTGCTAGAGATATAGCGGGGGATTCGTACGTGCAGTACTTC.

This clonotype was counted ten times or more. This chain links TRBV27 with TRBJ2-2, with 8 bases fitting TRBD2. V shed 5 bases, J shed 7 bases, and the junction held 6 bases outside the gene matches. CDR3 length: 14 amino acids. The germline V gene encodes CDR1 MNHEY and CDR2 SMNVEV (reference sequence). CDR3 coding DNA: TGTGCCAGCAGTGGATCTACTAGCGGCGGGGAGCTGTTTTTT. As protein: CASSGSTSGGELFF.

The chain uses TRBV3-1 and TRBJ2-6; no definite D call. Germline CDR1 reads LGHDT; CDR2 reads YNNKEL (reference sequence). The CDR3 is made up of 17 amino acids. V was trimmed by 0 bases and J by 0 bases, leaving 9 bases between them. The CDR3 region has the DNA TGTGCCAGCAGCCAAGACAATTTTCTCTCTGGGGCCAACGTCCTGACTTTC. It translates to CASSQDNFLSGANVLTF.

Many counts were recorded for this clonotype. The gene calls are TRBV7-9 and TRBJ2-6; weak D call: TRBD2 (6 bases). Germline CDR1 reads SEHNR; CDR2 reads FQNEAQ (reference sequence). V was clipped by 3 bases and J by 0 bases, with 18 bases between them. This CDR3 comprises 19 residues. The DNA of the CDR3 is TGTGCCAGCAGCTTGGGAGGTTGGGAACTAAGCTCTGGGGCCAACGTCCTGACTTTC. This sequence encodes CASSLGGWELSSGANVLTF.

This clonotype was recorded many times. V and J are TRBV4-2 and TRBJ1-2, with D hard to call. In germline, CDR1 is LGHNA, CDR2 YNFKEQ. This CDR3 has 11 residues. The V and J ends lost 5 bases and 8 bases respectively, with 9 bases between them. The CDR3 sequence is CASSKTEGYTF. The DNA of the CDR3 is TGTGCCAGCAGCAAAACCGAGGGCTACACCTTC.

This clonotype was found many times. The chain has TRBV6-4 and TRBJ2-2; TRBD2 is a possible D gene (5 bases). Trimming pared 2 bases from V and 6 bases from J, leaving 22 bases between. The CDR3 is 18 residues long. Germline values: CDR1 MRHNA, CDR2 SNTAGT. The CDR3 here is CASSDPKSGMRVPGELFF. The DNA of the CDR3 is TGTGCCAGCAGTGACCCGAAGTCGGGAATGAGGGTACCCGGGGAGCTGTTTTTT.

CDR3 DNA: TGTGCCAGCAGTGAAGGCGGGGGGGCTGAAGATACGCAGTATTTT. Encoded protein: CASSEGGGAEDTQYF. V is TRBV2 and J is TRBJ2-3; 9 bases agree with TRBD2. Germline V gene data show CDR1 as SNHLY and CDR2 as FYNNEI. J lost 5 bases, V lost 1 base, and 4 bases had no gene match. The CDR3 runs 15 residues.

This clonotype has only a few counts. V is TRBV28 and J is TRBJ1-5, with D possibly being TRBD1 (6 bases). The CDR3 totals 14 residues. V was shortened by 6 bases and J by 5 bases, with 14 bases between the two germline ends. CDR1 and CDR2 from the germline V gene are MDHEN and SYDVKM. CDR3 DNA: TGTGCCAGCAGCTCAGGGGTGGGATATCAGCCCCAGCATTTT. It specifies CASSSGVGYQPQHF.

As concerns this clonotype: The junction does not match germline at one end; this may be a read error. The chain combines TRBV5-4 with TRBJ1-1; possibly TRBD1 for D (5 bases). The length of the CDR3 is 14 residues. CDR1 SGHNT and CDR2 YYREEE come from the germline V gene (reference sequence). The CDR3 sequence is CASSPGRGNTDAFF. CDR3 nucleotide sequence: TGTGCCAGCAGCCCAGGGCGGGGGAACACTGACGCTTTCTTT.

This clonotype was recorded a few times. DNA of the CDR3: TGTGCCAGCAGCGTAGGTGATAGCGGGTTAGCGGATGAGCAGTTCTTC. Protein: CASSVGDSGLADEQFF. J is TRBJ2-1 and V is TRBV9; 7 positions agree with TRBD2. Trimming at V came to 0 bases and at J to 8 bases, leaving 11 bases not matched to a gene. This CDR3 region has 16 residues. Germline loops: CDR1 SGDLS, CDR2 YYNGEE.

The CDR3, as DNA: TGCAGCGCCCTTTGGGACAGGGGCTACGAGCAGTACTTC. Amino acids: CSALWDRGYEQYF. The gene calls are TRBV29-1 and TRBJ2-7; 10 bases align to TRBD1. CDR1 is SQVTM, CDR2 ANQGSEA, per germline. The CDR3 is 13 residues long. J was trimmed by 3 bases and V by 7 bases; bases with no gene match: 6.

This clonotype was found a few times. The chain carries TRBV27 and TRBJ2-7; a possible D gene is TRBD2 (6 bases). Germline V CDR1 and CDR2: MNHEY, SMNVEV (reference sequence). Trimming pared 7 bases from V and 3 bases from J, leaving 16 bases between. This CDR3 region has 14 residues. CDR3 coding DNA: TGTGCCAGCAAATTCCGCGGAGCGGGCTACGAGCAGTACTTC. Translating gives CASKFRGAGYEQYF.

This clonotype was seen repeatedly, ten times or more. The chain combines TRBV28 with TRBJ2-7; 10 bases match TRBD2. The CDR3 is made up of 15 amino acids. From germline, CDR1 is MDHEN and CDR2 SYDVKM. V shed 7 bases and J 0 bases; nucleotides not matched to a gene: 6. The CDR3 loop is CASKPPSGSSYEQYF. CDR3 bases: TGTGCCAGCAAACCACCTAGCGGGAGCTCCTACGAGCAGTACTTC.

The chain joins TRBV29-1 to TRBJ1-2; D not resolved. This CDR3 region has 11 residues. Trimming left V 4 bases short and J 4 bases short, with 7 bases between. CDR1 and CDR2 from the germline V gene are SQVTM and ANQGSEA. CDR3 in amino acids: CSVGSVYGYTF. The CDR3 region has the DNA TGCAGCGTTGGATCTGTCTATGGCTACACCTTC.

The chain recombines TRBV6-5 with TRBJ1-6, with 10 bases matching TRBD1. The CDR3 runs to 16 residues. Germline V lookup: CDR1 MNHEY, CDR2 SVGAGI. V trimming: 5 bases; J trimming: 7 bases; junction bases outside the gene matches: 8. CDR3: CASSLLVGQGNSPLHF. CDR3 DNA: TGTGCCAGCAGTCTACTCGTGGGACAGGGGAATTCACCCCTCCACTTT.

This clonotype has a count of ten or more. The gene calls are TRBV27 and TRBJ1-2; D remains ambiguous. This CDR3 region has 14 residues. The germline gives CDR1 MNHEY, CDR2 SMNVEV (reference sequence). Between the trimmed V and J ends, which lost 6 bases and 8 bases, there was a span of 19 bases. The chain's CDR3 is CASRPQGLMRGYTF. CDR3 bases: TGTGCCAGCAGGCCGCAAGGGCTAATGCGGGGCTACACCTTC.

The chain combines TRBV12-3 or TRBV12-4 with TRBJ2-7; no clear D gene. V lost 5 bases and J lost 2, with 13 bases in between. The CDR3 runs 14 residues. The CDR3 here is CASSHPGPAYEQYF. The DNA for the CDR3 is TGTGCCAGCAGTCACCCCGGTCCTGCCTACGAGCAGTACTTC.

This clonotype was detected a few times. The chain uses TRBV20-1 and TRBJ2-7; 7 bases map to TRBD2. CDR1 DFQATT and CDR2 SNEGSKA come from the germline V gene (reference sequence). The CDR3 length is 15 residues. V shed 0 bases and J 2 bases; nucleotides not matched to a gene: 7. CDR3 nucleotides: TGCAGTGCTAGAGAAGTAGGGCGGGGGACCTACGAGCAGTACTTC. Protein: CSAREVGRGTYEQYF.

The sample holds a few counts of this clonotype. This chain uses TRBV6-2 or TRBV6-3 with TRBJ2-5, with 7 bases fitting TRBD1. CDR3 length equals 14 residues. CDR1 and CDR2 from the germline V gene are MNHEY and SVGEGT. The V and J ends lost 4 bases and 2 bases, in that order; junction bases with no gene match: 4. The CDR3 reads CASSLQGPQETQYF. The CDR3 DNA sequence: TGTGCCAGCAGTTTACAGGGGCCACAAGAGACCCAGTACTTC.

Comments on this clonotype: Possible read error: a much larger clone is one base away. The genes are TRBV7-6 and TRBJ2-2; D perhaps matches TRBD2 (5 bases). Germline CDR1 and CDR2: SGHVS and FNYEAQ. This CDR3 is 13 amino acids long. This CDR3 is CASSVTVTGDLFF. Written as DNA, the CDR3 is TGTGCCAGCAGCGTTACAGTCACCGGGGATCTGTTTTTT.

This clonotype was picked up a small number of times. This chain uses TRBV12-3 or TRBV12-4 with TRBJ1-6; a possible D gene is TRBD1 (5 bases). V gave up 3 bases and J gave up 10 bases, with 10 bases separating them. CDR3 length equals 13 residues. The CDR3 region has the DNA TGTGCCAGCAGTTTGCAGTGGGGGTCACCCCTCCACTTT. Translated: CASSLQWGSPLHF.

This chain connects TRBV7-9 to TRBJ2-2; tentatively, D is TRBD1 (5 bases). The CDR3 sequence is 13 residues long. The germline V gene has CDR1 SEHNR and CDR2 FQNEAQ (reference sequence). Trimming left V 5 bases short and J 5 bases short, with 9 bases between. The CDR3 sequence is CASSLGATGELFF. In DNA, the CDR3 is TGTGCCAGCAGCCTTGGGGCAACCGGGGAGCTGTTTTTT.

This clonotype was detected ten times or more. The chain employs TRBV29-1 and TRBJ2-2, with D uncertain. V was cut by 3 bases and J by 6 bases, with 5 bases left in between. The length of the CDR3 is 11 residues. Germline CDR1 SQVTM, CDR2 ANQGSEA. The CDR3 sequence: CSVERSGELFF. CDR3 coding DNA: TGCAGCGTTGAGAGGTCCGGGGAGCTGTTTTTT.

This clonotype came up many times. The J gene is TRBJ2-7, the V gene TRBV28, with D possibly TRBD1 on 5 matching bases. The CDR3 totals 15 residues. V lost 4 bases to trimming and J lost 2 bases, with 15 bases between them. Germline V CDR1 and CDR2: MDHEN, SYDVKM. The CDR3 loop reads CASSSPGRAAYEQYF. CDR3 bases: TGTGCCAGCAGTTCTCCAGGCAGGGCAGCCTACGAGCAGTACTTC.